The T cell receptor beta chain under discussion was sequenced for a study of T cells in women clearing cervical HPV infection. Turning to the study itself: Blood came at first lesion visit for cases, post-clearance for controls.

In the case of this clone: Its target is unknown. The observed sequence ends 3 residues before the CDR3 terminus, with the missing tail filled in from the germline J gene.

This table comes from immunoSEQ multiplex PCR, and its TCRdb copy is limited to in-frame clones, with some not included. Seen in this sample are 20,000 or so clones; the ten most common clones hold 3% to 4%. Prevalent HPV16 infections were excluded; only incident single HPV16 infections included. CDR1 and CDR2 (germline): SQVTM, ANQGSEA. This CDR3 region has 14 residues. The trim removed 5 bases at V and 2 bases at J, leaving 3 bases unmatched. Study-wide findings and caveats: Effector/memory and HPV-specific T cells were not isolated, and association timing is unknown. Repertoire richness, not evenness, was significantly elevated in CIN3+ cases versus controls.

The sequenced sample was blood buffy coat. The chain uses TRBV29-1 and TRBJ2-3; 11 bases are shared with TRBD1. This clonotype was obtained from a woman aged 18-70 years with a cervical HPV16 infection that either progressed to CIN3+ or cleared (not recorded which). Partial CDR3 DNA: TGCAGCGTTAAGGACAGGGGGCCCACAGATACG. This translates into CSVKDRGPTDT. The whole CDR3 sequence reads CSVKDRGPTDTQYF.